This passage covers 25 T cell receptor beta chains from one sample sequenced in a study of response to subunit inactivated influenza vaccine. From the RT-PCR reads, TCRdb called clonotypes with MiXCR, one entry per CDR3 protein. The sample lists 450,000 to 500,000 distinct CDR3 sequences, 9.5% to 12% occurring once. Sequenced material: PBMCs from blood, taken 45 days after vaccination. The receptors originated from a man between 45 and 60 years old who received an inactivated influenza vaccine.

J is TRBJ2-3 and V is TRBV24-1, with D possibly TRBD1 on 5 matching bases. CDR1 and CDR2 (germline): KGHDR, SFDVKD. This CDR3 comprises 14 residues. Trimming removed 9 bases from V and 1 base from J, with 13 bases in between. The CDR3 nucleotides are TGTGCCACCTCCAGGGTAGGTCGCACAGATACGCAGTATTTT. It is translated as CATSRVGRTDTQYF.

The V call is TRBV7-6, the J call TRBJ2-2; possible D gene TRBD1, 6 bases. Germline assignment: CDR1 SGHVS and CDR2 FNYEAQ. This CDR3 region has 16 residues. V was shortened by 2 bases and J by 3 bases, with 13 bases between the two germline ends. Here the CDR3 DNA reads TGTGCCAGCAGCTTAACCCCCCAGGGGTACACCGGGGAGCTGTTTTTT. Protein product: CASSLTPQGYTGELFF. Full variable domain (rest looked up from reference TRBV7-6 and TRBJ2-2): GAGVSQSPRYKVTKRGQDVALRCDPISGHVSLYWYRQALGQGPEFLTYFNYEAQQDKSGLPNDRFSAERPEGSISTLTIQRTEQRDSAMYRCASSLTPQGYTGELFFGEGSRLTVL.

This clonotype has more than one count but fewer than ten. The chain couples TRBV6-2 or TRBV6-3 to TRBJ2-7; 9 positions agree with TRBD2. V lost 6 bases to trimming and J lost 2 bases; unmatched junction nucleotides: 2. This CDR3 is built from 13 residues. Germline V lookup: CDR1 MNHEY, CDR2 SVGEGT. CDR3 residues: CASRTSGAYEQYF. The CDR3 DNA follows: TGTGCCAGCAGGACTAGCGGAGCCTACGAGCAGTACTTC.

The V and J genes are TRBV7-9 and TRBJ2-1, with 8 bases matching TRBD1. V dropped 2 bases and J dropped 8; count of bases not matched to a gene: 11. The CDR3 spans 16 residues. Germline V gene data show CDR1 as SEHNR and CDR2 as FQNEAQ (reference sequence). The CDR3 region is CASSLLGQGALDEQFF. CDR3 nucleotides: TGTGCCAGCAGCTTACTTGGGCAGGGGGCGTTGGATGAGCAGTTCTTC.

The chain joins TRBV4-3 to TRBJ2-2; 12 positions agree with TRBD2. The CDR3 has 18 amino acids. From germline, CDR1 is LGHNA and CDR2 YSLEER. J was trimmed by 2 bases and V by 1 base; bases with no gene match: 5. CDR3 loop: CASSQAWTSGTNTGELFF. CDR3 nucleotides: TGCGCCAGCAGCCAAGCGTGGACTAGCGGGACTAACACCGGGGAGCTGTTTTTT.

This clonotype came up a few times. The genes are TRBV7-9 and TRBJ2-3, with 9 bases lining up with TRBD2. Germline V gene lookup returns CDR1 SEHNR and CDR2 FQNEAQ (reference sequence). The V and J ends lost 3 bases and 2 bases, in that order; junction bases with no gene match: 3. This CDR3 comprises 15 residues. This chain's CDR3 is CASSLIAGDTDTQYF. The CDR3 DNA follows: TGTGCCAGCAGCTTGATAGCGGGGGACACAGATACGCAGTATTTT.

This clonotype occurred a few times. V is TRBV6-1 and J is TRBJ2-7, with unresolved D. V was trimmed by 5 bases and J by 0 bases, leaving 11 bases between them. Germline assignment: CDR1 MNHNS and CDR2 SASEGT. The CDR3 is 14 amino acids. The CDR3 coding sequence is TGTGCCAGCAGTAAATACAGTACCTCCTACGAGCAGTACTTC. Its protein is CASSKYSTSYEQYF.

There are a few counts of this clonotype. The V gene is TRBV18, the J gene TRBJ2-3; D not resolved. The CDR3 sequence is 13 residues long. Looked up from germline, CDR1 is KGHSH and CDR2 is LQKENI. With 0 bases removed from V and 4 bases from J, the gap between germline ends came to 5 bases. In DNA, the CDR3 is TGTGCCAGCTCACCACCGGGCCCAGATACGCAGTATTTT. Translated, it gives CASSPPGPDTQYF.

This clonotype appeared a few times. J is TRBJ2-5 and V is TRBV29-1, with D perhaps matching TRBD2 (6 bases). Deletions cut 6 bases from V and 5 bases from J, with 16 bases between. The CDR3 totals 13 residues. In germline, CDR1 is SQVTM, CDR2 ANQGSEA. The CDR3 loop reads CSVEGRRLETQYF. CDR3 DNA sequence: TGCAGCGTGGAGGGGCGTAGATTGGAGACCCAGTACTTC.

The chain joins TRBV28 to TRBJ2-1; 11 bases align to TRBD2. With 7 bases clipped from V and 7 bases from J, the junction kept 9 bases outside the gene matches. This CDR3 comprises 15 residues. Per germline, CDR1 MDHEN and CDR2 SYDVKM. For the CDR3, the DNA is TGTGCCAGCAACGCGGGACTAGCGGTATGGAATGAGCAGTTCTTC. This translates into CASNAGLAVWNEQFF.

This clonotype has ten or more counts. The CDR3: CASSSLTTFEAFF. The DNA for the CDR3 is TGTGCCAGCAGTTCGCTCACGACATTCGAAGCTTTCTTT. J is TRBJ1-1 and V is TRBV12-3 or TRBV12-4, with D unclear. Between the trimmed V and J ends, which lost 4 bases and 8 bases, there was a span of 14 bases. The CDR3 consists of 13 residues.

V usage is TRBV5-5 and J usage is TRBJ1-1; possibly TRBD1 for D (6 bases). Trimming stripped 4 bases from V and 8 bases from J, with 12 bases between. Germline-derived CDR1 and CDR2 are SGHKS and YYEKEE (reference sequence). The length of the CDR3 is 12 residues. CDR3 nucleotides: TGTGCCAGCAGCGACCTCGGGACAGAAGCTTTCTTT. Encoded protein: CASSDLGTEAFF.

This clonotype was counted ten times or more. The V and J genes are TRBV12-3 or TRBV12-4 and TRBJ2-3; D is uncertain. The CDR3 length is 12 residues. The V gene lost 4 bases and the J gene lost 7 bases, with 9 bases spanning the gap. CDR3 DNA: TGTGCCAGCAGTTCGACCTCCTATACGCAGTATTTT. Translation: CASSSTSYTQYF.

This clonotype was observed a handful of times. The chain employs TRBV5-1 and TRBJ2-1; D is unclear. This CDR3 comprises 16 residues. Trimming took off 4 bases at V and 5 bases at J, with 19 bases between the two ends. CDR1 is SGHRS, CDR2 YFSETQ, per germline. CDR3 sequence: CASSDDLKYYDNEQFF. CDR3 nucleotides: TGCGCCAGCAGCGACGACTTGAAGTATTACGACAATGAGCAGTTCTTC.

This clonotype was seen a few times. The chain links TRBV28 to TRBJ1-1, with D perhaps TRBD1 (5 bases). The CDR3 runs to 13 residues. Germline CDR1 reads MDHEN; CDR2 reads SYDVKM. Trimming pared 10 bases from V and 4 bases from J, leaving 16 bases between. CDR3 loop: CATTRGGITEAFF. In DNA form, the CDR3 reads TGTGCCACCACCCGGGGGGGAATCACTGAAGCTTTCTTT.

This clonotype showed up just a few times. The chain carries TRBV4-1 and TRBJ1-5; no definite D call. The CDR3 totals 16 residues. V lost 4 bases to trimming and J lost 1 base, with 14 bases between them. The V gene's germline CDR1 is MGHRA and CDR2 YSYEKL. The CDR3 sequence: CASSRREGQSNQPQHF. The CDR3 DNA reads as TGCGCCAGCAGCCGACGGGAAGGTCAGAGCAATCAGCCCCAGCATTTT.

The chain carries TRBV2 and TRBJ2-7; D perhaps matches TRBD2 (6 bases). The CDR3 runs 13 residues. Germline CDR1 is SNHLY and CDR2 is FYNNEI. The V end was cut by 5 bases, the J end by 3 bases, with 11 bases between. CDR3 loop: CASSSLGGYEQYF. The CDR3 region has the DNA TGTGCCAGCAGTAGCCTCGGGGGCTACGAGCAGTACTTC.

About this clonotype itself: One end of the junction does not line up with germline, which may come from a read error. V gene TRBV28 combines with J gene TRBJ2-1; TRBD1 might be the D (5 bases). The CDR3 spans 13 residues. The germline V gene has CDR1 MDHEN and CDR2 SYDVKM. The CDR3 spells CANSRQRFGEQFF. In nucleotides, the CDR3 is TGTGCCAACAGTAGACAGAGATTTGGTGAGCAGTTCTTC.

The rearrangement uses TRBV20-1 and TRBJ2-3; weak D call: TRBD2 (6 bases). With 3 bases removed from V and 3 bases from J, the gap between germline ends came to 13 bases. The CDR3 runs to 14 residues. Germline CDR1 and CDR2: DFQATT and SNEGSKA (reference sequence). Written as DNA, the CDR3 is TGCAGTGCTAGGGGGGTGCTAGCGACAGATACGCAGTATTTT. Its translation is CSARGVLATDTQYF.

There are a few counts of this clonotype. This chain connects TRBV10-3 to TRBJ2-5, with TRBD1 matching over 12 bases. Germline CDR1 reads ENHRY; CDR2 reads SYGVKD. The CDR3 is made up of 16 amino acids. J gave up 7 bases and V 0 bases, and 6 bases lay outside the gene matches. The CDR3 sequence is CAISESRDRGRRTQYF. In DNA form, the CDR3 reads TGTGCCATCAGTGAGTCCCGGGACAGGGGGCGGCGGACCCAGTACTTC.

This chain connects TRBV20-1 to TRBJ2-3, with D unclear. The V and J ends lost 0 bases and 3 bases respectively, with 22 bases between them. Germline CDR1 and CDR2: DFQATT and SNEGSKA (reference sequence). The CDR3 consists of 18 residues. The CDR3 nucleotides are TGCAGTGCTAGAGACAGGTCTACGACGGTCAGGTTAACAGATACGCAGTATTTT. As protein: CSARDRSTTVRLTDTQYF.

J is TRBJ2-7 and V is TRBV29-1; TRBD2 matches at 8 bases. CDR3 length: 13 residues. The germline gives CDR1 SQVTM, CDR2 ANQGSEA. Losses at the gene ends were 6 bases for V and 6 bases for J; bases not matched to a gene: 10. CDR3 DNA: TGCAGCGTAGCTACAGCGGGAGTCGGCGAGCAGTACTTC. This translates into CSVATAGVGEQYF.

This clonotype turned up a few times. CDR3 loop: CASSQEDRGAGAPSTDTQYF. CDR3 bases: TGTGCCAGCAGCCAAGAAGATCGGGGAGCGGGGGCCCCTTCCACAGATACGCAGTATTTT. The V gene is TRBV4-2, the J gene TRBJ2-3; 8 bases match TRBD2. Germline CDR1 reads LGHNA; CDR2 reads YNFKEQ. V lost 0 bases and J lost 2; bases outside the gene matches: 16. CDR3 length equals 20 residues.

The sample holds many counts of this clonotype. The DNA for the CDR3 is TGCGCCAGCAGCCAAGTCGTCCGGGACAGGGGGATGAACACTGAAGCTTTCTTT. Translated, it gives CASSQVVRDRGMNTEAFF. V usage is TRBV4-1 and J usage is TRBJ1-1, with 11 bases fitting TRBD1. The V and J ends lost 1 base and 0 bases, in that order; junction bases with no gene match: 7. Germline CDR1 and CDR2: MGHRA and YSYEKL. This CDR3 contains 18 residues.

The gene calls are TRBV7-8 and TRBJ2-1; D not resolved. Trimming removed 5 bases at V and 6 bases at J, with 17 bases between. From germline, CDR1 is SGHVS and CDR2 FQNEAQ. This CDR3 has 15 amino acids. CDR3 sequence (DNA): TGTGCCAGCAGCCCAAGAATCTCTTCGGCCAATGAGCAGTTCTTC. Amino acid sequence: CASSPRISSANEQFF.